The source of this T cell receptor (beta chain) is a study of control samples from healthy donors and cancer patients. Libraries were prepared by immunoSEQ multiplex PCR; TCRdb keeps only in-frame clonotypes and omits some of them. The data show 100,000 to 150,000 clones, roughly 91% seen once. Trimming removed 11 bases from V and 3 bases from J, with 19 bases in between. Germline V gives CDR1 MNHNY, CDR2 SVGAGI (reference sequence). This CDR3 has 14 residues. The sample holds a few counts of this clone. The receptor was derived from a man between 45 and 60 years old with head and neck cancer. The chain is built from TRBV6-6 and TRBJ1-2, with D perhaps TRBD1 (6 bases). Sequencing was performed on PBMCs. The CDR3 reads CAAREGGRDYGYTF. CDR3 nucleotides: TGTGCCGCAAGGGAGGGGGGCAGAGACTATGGCTACACCTTC.